The clone carrying this TCR beta chain has ten or more counts. Its antigen is not known. The data derive from a study of T cells after yellow fever vaccination. General study points: Clonotype sharing between CD4 and CD8 compartments was small.

Template-switching 5'RACE yielded the TCR cDNA; a universal primer site and UMIs were added in the process. Using its own MiXCR run on the 5' RACE reads, TCRdb lists one record per CDR3 protein. The repertoire holds around 320,000 distinct CDR3 sequences, around 10% seen once, with about 3.3% in the top ten. The CDR3 is made up of 16 amino acids. Trimming at V came to 6 bases and at J to 10 bases, leaving 16 bases not matched to a gene. The germline CDR1 and CDR2 sequences are DFQATT and SNEGSKA (reference sequence). This sequence was found in a man aged 18-30 years who received the YFV17D yellow fever vaccine. V is TRBV20-1 and J is TRBJ2-1, with 12 bases identical to TRBD2. Source: CD4+ T cells sorted from PBMCs, taken 45 days after the yellow fever booster vaccination. The CDR3 loop is CSAKRGASGGAREQFF. Written as DNA, the CDR3 is TGCAGTGCGAAGAGAGGGGCTAGCGGGGGGGCACGCGAGCAGTTCTTC.